This is a list of T cell receptor beta chains from one sample in a study of blood T cell repertoires in COVID-19. Profiling relied on immunoSEQ multiplex PCR, and the TCRdb table lists in-frame clones only, not all of them. The repertoire holds 350,000 to 450,000 clones, approximately 81% seen once, with roughly 3.6% in the top ten. Material: peripheral blood. Receptor source: a woman younger than 30 with acute or convalescent COVID-19. Both conserved end residues are part of each CDR3. D genes are given only for firm matches. The size of a clone is reported for some rows only, either as once, few or many, or as a class for expanded clones.

j_call	clone_size	v_call	d_call	cdr3_nt	cdr3_aa
TRBJ2-7	.	TRBV7-9	.	TGTGCCAGCAGCTTAGGTTCCGGGACTGCAACCTACGAGCAGTACTTC	CASSLGSGTATYEQYF
TRBJ2-1	.	TRBV6-6	TRBD2	TGTGCCAGCAGTCGGGATAGCGGGGGGCCTTTGTACAATGAGCAGTTCTTC	CASSRDSGGPLYNEQFF
TRBJ1-5	.	TRBV18	.	TGTGCCAGCTCAGGGGGGGCTCAGCCCCAGCATTTT	CASSGGAQPQHF
TRBJ2-7	.	TRBV29-1	TRBD1	TGCAGCGCCGAGGGACAGGACTACGAGCAGTACTTC	CSAEGQDYEQYF
TRBJ2-7	.	TRBV11-3	TRBD1	TGTGCCAGCAGCCCCAGGACAGGGGCCTACGAGCAGTACTTC	CASSPRTGAYEQYF
TRBJ2-7	.	TRBV6-5	TRBD1	TGTGCCAGCAGTTACTCAGGACAGGGGGGATACGAGCAGTACTTC	CASSYSGQGGYEQYF
TRBJ1-4	once	TRBV5-1	TRBD1	TGCGCCAGCAGCTTTACAGGGGATGAAAAACTGTTTTTT	CASSFTGDEKLFF
TRBJ1-6	.	TRBV6-6	TRBD1	TGTGCCAGCAGTTACGGGGGGACAGGGATGGGATCACCCCTCCACTTT	CASSYGGTGMGSPLHF
TRBJ1-2	.	TRBV29-1	TRBD1	TGCAGCGTCGACTCCGGGACAGGGGCCTTAGCTAACTATGGCTACACCTTC	CSVDSGTGALANYGYTF
TRBJ1-6	.	TRBV5-1	.	TGCGCCAGCAGCCCGACTGCGGCTGGGAGGAATTCACCCCTCCACTTT	CASSPTAAGRNSPLHF
TRBJ2-1	.	TRBV19	TRBD2	TGTGCCAGTAGGACTAGCGGGAGGATTTACAATGAGCAGTTCTTC	CASRTSGRIYNEQFF
TRBJ1-5	few	TRBV4-1	.	TGCGCCAGCAGCCAAGACCCTAATCAGCCCCAGCATTTT	CASSQDPNQPQHF
TRBJ1-2	few	TRBV23-1	.	TGCGCCACTTCGCCGGCATCGGGGGGCTATGGCTACACCTTC	CATSPASGGYGYTF
TRBJ1-2	.	TRBV19	TRBD1	TGTGCCAGCCCAACCCCAGGGGGAAGCGGCTACACCTTC	CASPTPGGSGYTF
TRBJ2-2	.	TRBV2	.	TGTGCCAGCAGGCCAAGGGGGATCGGCGGGGAGCTGTTTTTT	CASRPRGIGGELFF
TRBJ2-1	.	TRBV6-1	TRBD2	TGTGCCAGCAGTGACCTAGCGGGGGGCGTGTATGAGCAGTTCTTC	CASSDLAGGVYEQFF
TRBJ2-7	.	TRBV5-1	.	TGCGCCAGCAGCTTGTCTCCCTACGAGCAGTACTTC	CASSLSPYEQYF
TRBJ2-3	.	TRBV29-1	.	TGCAGCATTCAACTCCCTAGCGCGAGCACAGATACGCAGTATTTT	CSIQLPSASTDTQYF
TRBJ2-7	.	TRBV4-1	TRBD2	TGCGCCAGCAGCCCCTCACCGGGACTAGCGTCGCAGTACTTC	CASSPSPGLASQYF
TRBJ2-7	.	TRBV7-2	TRBD2	TGTGCCAGCAGCTTAGGGACTAGCGGGAGGGTCCACGAGCAGTACTTC	CASSLGTSGRVHEQYF
TRBJ1-4	.	TRBV5-1	.	TGCGCCAGCAGCCCCCGGGGTTTTGCAACTAATGAAAAACTGTTTTTT	CASSPRGFATNEKLFF
TRBJ1-6	.	TRBV5-6	TRBD1	TGTGCCAGCAGCCTGGACAGGGGGAGAAATAATTCACCCCTCCACTTT	CASSLDRGRNNSPLHF
TRBJ2-5	.	TRBV2	TRBD1	TGTGCCAGCCAACCAACAGGGGAAAAGACCCAGTACTTC	CASQPTGEKTQYF
TRBJ2-1	.	TRBV15	.	TGTGCCACCAGCAGAGATCCACCTGGCCCCAGGGACAATGAGCAGTTCTTC	CATSRDPPGPRDNEQFF
TRBJ2-3	.	TRBV13	.	TGTGCCAGCAGCTTAGTCCAAGATACGCAGTATTTT	CASSLVQDTQYF
TRBJ1-6	.	TRBV6-5	.	TGTGCCTCCTCGGTGGGGGGGCATTCACCCCTCCACTTT	CASSVGGHSPLHF
TRBJ2-3	.	TRBV7-9	TRBD2	TGTGCCAGCAGCCAAACTAGCGGGCAGTTAGATACGCAGTATTTT	CASSQTSGQLDTQYF
TRBJ1-6	.	TRBV5-8	TRBD1	TGTGCCAGCAGCCCACGGACAGGGATGAGCTCCTATAATTCACCCCTCCACTTT	CASSPRTGMSSYNSPLHF
TRBJ2-5	.	TRBV2	TRBD2	TGTGCCAGCAGTGGACTAGCGGGAGTCCAAGAGACCCAGTACTTC	CASSGLAGVQETQYF